Sequencing of this TCR beta chain was carried out in a study of CD8 T cells in Susac syndrome. Random-hexamer reverse transcription was applied to about 0.45 to 1 ug RNA. The authors amplified TCR beta CDR3 across 54 Vbeta and 13 Jbeta using immunoSEQ multiplex PCR. Via MiXCR, TCRdb re-called the immunoSEQ multiplex PCR reads, giving one row per CDR3 protein. The table lists about 280,000 distinct CDR3 sequences, about 88% of them singletons. The sequenced target, TCR beta, came from blood CD8+ and CD4+ T cells. V was trimmed by 7 bases and J by 7 bases, leaving 14 bases between them. The CDR3 spans 12 residues. CDR1 is LNHDA, CDR2 SQIVND, per germline (reference sequence).

Sequenced: CD8+ T cells from PBMCs. The chain employs TRBV19 and TRBJ2-7; possible D gene TRBD1, 5 bases. This clonotype originated in a human donor with multiple sclerosis. The CDR3 region has the DNA TGTGCCAGTACCGATCAGGGTTATGAGCAGTACTTC. Translated, it gives CASTDQGYEQYF.